These 32 T cell receptor beta chains originate from one sample sequenced in a study of cytomegalovirus exposure and HLA in healthy donors. The PCR ran on 60 Vbeta and 13 Jbeta primers. Sequencing used immunoSEQ multiplex PCR; TCRdb keeps in-frame clones, though not all of them. The table has 150,000 to 200,000 clones, over 65% seen once; the top ten hold about 1.7%. Sequenced input: PBMCs. Receptors originate from a woman aged 25 to 39 in good health and CMV-seronegative.

The chain combines TRBV5-1 with TRBJ1-4; 7 nucleotides align to TRBD1. Looked up from germline, CDR1 is SGHRS and CDR2 is YFSETQ. The V gene end was trimmed by 4 bases and the J gene end by 3 bases; junction bases not matched to a gene: 6. The CDR3 length is 15 residues. The CDR3 DNA reads TGCGCCAGCAGCAGTGACAGGGCCTCTAATGAAAAACTGTTTTTT. It is translated as CASSSDRASNEKLFF.

The CDR3 reads CASSEQFDTEAFF. CDR3 DNA sequence: TGTGCCAGCAGTGAACAGTTTGACACTGAAGCTTTCTTT. V usage is TRBV25-1 and J usage is TRBJ1-1; D unclear. The CDR3 covers 13 residues. CDR1 is MGHDK and CDR2 is SYGVNS in the germline V gene. V dropped 2 bases and J dropped 3 bases, with 7 bases sitting between them.

This chain's CDR3 is CASSLRQSNYGYTF. The CDR3 DNA reads as TGTGCCAGTAGTCTACGACAGTCGAACTATGGCTACACCTTC. The chain combines TRBV19 with TRBJ1-2; a possible D gene is TRBD1 (5 bases). The CDR3 runs 14 residues. The V gene lost 5 bases and the J gene lost 2 bases, with 12 bases spanning the gap. The V gene's germline CDR1 is LNHDA and CDR2 SQIVND (reference sequence). The whole variable domain, filled in from reference TRBV19 and TRBJ1-2, reads DGGITQSPKYLFRKEGQNVTLSCEQNLNHDAMYWYRQDPGQGLRLIYYSQIVNDFQKGDIAEGYSVSREKKESFPLTVTSAQKNPTAFYLCASSLRQSNYGYTFGSGTRLTVV.

This clone was found once. CDR3 nucleotides: TGTGCCACCAGCAGTCCCTCATACACTGGGGGGGGCTACACCTTC. Protein sequence: CATSSPSYTGGGYTF. The chain links TRBV15 to TRBJ1-2; perhaps TRBD1 as D (5 bases). Between the trimmed V and J ends, which lost 3 bases and 8 bases, there was a span of 19 bases. This CDR3 contains 15 residues. The V gene's germline CDR1 is LNHNV and CDR2 YYDKDF (reference sequence).

This rearrangement joins TRBV5-1 to TRBJ1-1, with 7 nucleotides matching TRBD1. The CDR3 is 13 residues long. Germline V lookup: CDR1 SGHRS, CDR2 YFSETQ. V dropped 0 bases and J dropped 8; count of bases not matched to a gene: 4. The CDR3 protein is CASSLASGGEAFF. In DNA form, the CDR3 reads TGCGCCAGCAGCTTGGCCTCAGGGGGGGAAGCTTTCTTT.

This clone appeared once. This chain connects TRBV4-1 to TRBJ2-3; 10 nucleotides line up with TRBD1. The CDR3 totals 15 residues. Germline lookup yields CDR1 MGHRA and CDR2 YSYEKL. J lost 4 bases, V lost 3 bases, and 4 bases had no gene match. The CDR3 DNA reads as TGCGCCAGCAGCCACCGGGACAGGGGTGCAGATACGCAGTATTTT. This gives the protein CASSHRDRGADTQYF.

The V and J genes are TRBV30 and TRBJ2-5, with D tentatively TRBD2 (5 bases). Looked up from germline, CDR1 is GTSNPN and CDR2 is SVGIG (reference sequence). V lost 2 bases and J 2 bases, leaving 9 bases between the germline ends. The CDR3 runs 13 residues. The CDR3 sequence: CAWSRSEQETQYF. The CDR3 DNA reads TGTGCCTGGAGTCGTAGCGAACAAGAGACCCAGTACTTC.

The V gene is TRBV4-3, the J gene TRBJ1-1, with 7 bases lining up with TRBD1. The CDR3 contains 15 residues. Germline V CDR1 and CDR2: LGHNA, YSLEER. V trimming: 3 bases; J trimming: 5 bases; junction bases outside the gene matches: 9. The DNA for the CDR3 is TGCGCCAGCAGCCAGGTGCCAGGGGGTCGTACTGAAGCTTTCTTT. Protein: CASSQVPGGRTEAFF.

The CDR3: CASSDGTGLLAFF. For the CDR3, the DNA is TGTGCCAGCAGTGACGGGACAGGGTTGTTGGCTTTCTTT. The chain employs TRBV6-5 and TRBJ1-1, with 9 bases aligning to TRBD1. V was pared by 5 bases and J by 11 bases, with 9 bases of the junction left unmatched. Germline values: CDR1 MNHEY, CDR2 SVGAGI. There are 13 residues in the CDR3.

The chain links TRBV5-1 to TRBJ2-1; D may be TRBD2 (6 bases). This CDR3 spans 16 amino acids. The germline V gene encodes CDR1 SGHRS and CDR2 YFSETQ. V was shortened by 2 bases and J by 0 bases, with 12 bases between the two germline ends. CDR3 residues: CASSLPRGSSYNEQFF. CDR3 sequence (DNA): TGCGCCAGCAGCTTACCTCGGGGGAGCTCCTACAATGAGCAGTTCTTC.

The chain combines TRBV5-5 with TRBJ2-5; 8 nucleotides line up with TRBD2. The V gene's germline CDR1 is SGHKS and CDR2 YYEKEE (reference sequence). V shed 0 bases and J 5 bases; nucleotides not matched to a gene: 3. This CDR3 spans 14 amino acids. This CDR3 reads CASSLAGGRETQYF. CDR3 nucleotides: TGTGCCAGCAGCTTGGCGGGGGGGCGTGAGACCCAGTACTTC.

The genes are TRBV4-1 and TRBJ1-4, with 12 bases lining up with TRBD1. Trimming removed 1 base from V and 5 bases from J; junction bases left unmatched: 11. CDR3 size: 19 residues. Germline-derived CDR1 and CDR2 are MGHRA and YSYEKL. CDR3 bases: TGCGCCAGCAGCCAAGTGGACCGGGGACAGGGGGCCGAGAATGAAAAACTGTTTTTT. This codes for CASSQVDRGQGAENEKLFF.

The J gene is TRBJ2-3, the V gene TRBV7-2; the match to TRBD1 covers 7 bases. With 5 bases clipped from V and 2 bases from J, the junction kept 7 bases outside the gene matches. The CDR3 loop spans 15 amino acids. The germline V gene has CDR1 SGHTA and CDR2 FQGNSA. The CDR3: CASSQRTGFTDTQYF. CDR3 nucleotides: TGTGCCAGCAGCCAGAGGACAGGCTTCACAGATACGCAGTATTTT.

The chain links TRBV27 to TRBJ1-2; 7 bases are a match to TRBD1. V was clipped by 6 bases and J by 4 bases; unmatched bases: 8. The CDR3 runs 14 residues. The germline CDR1 and CDR2 sequences are MNHEY and SMNVEV (reference sequence). The CDR3 DNA reads TGTGCCAGCAGCCCGACAGGGCGAACCTATGGCTACACCTTC. This sequence encodes CASSPTGRTYGYTF.

This chain uses TRBV19 with TRBJ1-1, with 10 bases lining up with TRBD1. V dropped 6 bases and J dropped 4; count of bases not matched to a gene: 2. CDR1 is LNHDA and CDR2 is SQIVND in the germline V gene (reference sequence). This CDR3 has 13 amino acids. The CDR3 coding sequence is TGTGCCAGTAGGACAGGGGGCGTCACTGAAGCTTTCTTT. This encodes CASRTGGVTEAFF.

The gene calls are TRBV25-1 and TRBJ2-7; D ambiguous. The CDR3 covers 11 residues. V lost 2 bases to trimming and J lost 6 bases, with 5 bases between them. Germline-derived CDR1 and CDR2 are MGHDK and SYGVNS. The CDR3 nucleotides read TGTGCCAGCAGTGAACAGGTCGAGCAGTACTTC. Translated, it gives CASSEQVEQYF.

The chain employs TRBV28 and TRBJ2-7, with 9 bases identical to TRBD1. Per germline, CDR1 MDHEN and CDR2 SYDVKM. The J segment lost 5 bases and the V segment lost 4 bases, leaving 9 bases of the junction unmatched. The CDR3 has 15 residues. CDR3 coding DNA: TGTGCCAGCAGTTCTAACTCGGGACAGGGTAACGAGCAGTACTTC. Translating gives CASSSNSGQGNEQYF.

The chain combines TRBV7-2 with TRBJ1-3; 8 bases are shared with TRBD1. V dropped 3 bases and J dropped 3; count of bases not matched to a gene: 1. Germline V CDR1 and CDR2: SGHTA, FQGNSA. CDR3 length equals 14 residues. The CDR3 region is CASSLGQVGNTIYF. In DNA form, the CDR3 reads TGTGCCAGCAGCTTGGGACAGGTTGGAAACACCATATATTTT.

DNA of the CDR3: TGTGCCAGCAGCCGACCGGGACAGGGAGTCTACGAGCAGTACTTC. Translating it yields CASSRPGQGVYEQYF. The chain joins TRBV7-2 to TRBJ2-7; 9 bases map to TRBD1. With V trimmed by 5 bases and J by 3 bases, 8 bases remained unmatched. Germline values: CDR1 SGHTA, CDR2 FQGNSA. This CDR3 has 15 amino acids.

The chain couples TRBV6-5 to TRBJ2-7; D is possibly TRBD1 (6 bases). Per germline, CDR1 MNHEY and CDR2 SVGAGI. The CDR3 extends over 13 amino acids. The ends were cut back, 6 bases at V and 2 bases at J, with 11 bases in the middle. CDR3 DNA sequence: TGTGCCAGCAGCTCCGGGACAACCTACGAGCAGTACTTC. As protein: CASSSGTTYEQYF.

The rearrangement uses TRBV15 and TRBJ2-7; 9 bases line up with TRBD2. Germline lookup yields CDR1 LNHNV and CDR2 YYDKDF (reference sequence). CDR3 length equals 18 residues. Trimming took 0 bases from V and 6 from J; bases not matched to a gene: 15. The CDR3 region is CATSRDYRAGGPLGEQYF. CDR3 nucleotide sequence: TGTGCCACCAGCAGAGATTACCGAGCGGGGGGACCCTTGGGCGAGCAGTACTTC.

The chain recombines TRBV2 with TRBJ2-7; 10 nucleotides line up with TRBD1. This CDR3 has 15 residues. The V and J ends lost 6 bases and 2 bases, in that order; junction bases with no gene match: 7. The germline V gene has CDR1 SNHLY and CDR2 FYNNEI. The CDR3: CASSVRQGATYEQYF. In nucleotides, the CDR3 is TGTGCCAGCAGCGTAAGACAGGGGGCGACCTACGAGCAGTACTTC.

The chain is built from TRBV7-2 and TRBJ2-3, with D possibly TRBD2 on 6 matching bases. V was shortened by 4 bases and J by 1 base, with 15 bases between the two germline ends. CDR1 and CDR2 from the germline V gene are SGHTA and FQGNSA. The CDR3 is 16 residues long. CDR3 protein: CASSSRDFGGTDTQYF. Here the CDR3 DNA reads TGTGCCAGCAGCTCACGGGACTTTGGGGGCACAGATACGCAGTATTTT.

This chain joins TRBV19 and TRBJ2-5; D may be TRBD2 (5 bases). TRBJ2-7 matches the DNA end more closely, so the J call is doubtful. The germline CDR1 and CDR2 sequences are LNHDA and SQIVND (reference sequence). This CDR3 comprises 16 residues. The CDR3 is CASSIDSLLPGYEQYF. The CDR3 bases are TGTGCCAGTAGTATAGATTCGCTACTGCCGGGATACGAGCAGTACTTC.

V gene TRBV6-5 combines with J gene TRBJ1-2; 7 bases align to TRBD1. The germline V gene encodes CDR1 MNHEY and CDR2 SVGAGI. V dropped 6 bases and J dropped 5; count of bases not matched to a gene: 9. The CDR3 runs 14 residues. The CDR3 region is CASRPRGSEYGYTF. CDR3 DNA: TGTGCCAGCAGGCCCAGGGGGAGCGAGTATGGCTACACCTTC.

This chain connects TRBV9 to TRBJ1-6; a weak D match, TRBD1 (5 bases). CDR1 is SGDLS, CDR2 YYNGEE, per germline. The V end was cut by 0 bases, the J end by 4 bases, with 11 bases between. The CDR3 is 16 amino acids. CDR3 sequence reads: CASSVGGDSYNSPLHF. In DNA, the CDR3 is TGTGCCAGCAGCGTAGGAGGAGACAGTTATAATTCACCCCTCCACTTT.

The chain is built from TRBV7-8 and TRBJ2-3; 7 positions match TRBD2. This CDR3 spans 16 amino acids. The V gene's germline CDR1 is SGHVS and CDR2 FQNEAQ. V dropped 5 bases and J dropped 0; count of bases not matched to a gene: 8. The CDR3 DNA is TGTGCCAGCAGCGACGTGCTAGCGGTTAGCACAGATACGCAGTATTTT. This codes for CASSDVLAVSTDTQYF.

Only one count was recorded for this clone. This chain links TRBV19 with TRBJ2-7, with TRBD1 identical over 7 bases. The V gene end was trimmed by 5 bases and the J gene end by 2 bases; junction bases not matched to a gene: 3. CDR1 and CDR2 from the germline V gene are LNHDA and SQIVND (reference sequence). The CDR3 is 13 residues long. The CDR3 nucleotides read TGTGCCAGTAGTCTTGGGACAGCCTACGAGCAGTACTTC. It specifies CASSLGTAYEQYF.

V usage is TRBV15 and J usage is TRBJ1-4; the D is unclear. CDR1 LNHNV and CDR2 YYDKDF come from the germline V gene (reference sequence). The V end lost 6 bases, the J end lost 4 bases, and 12 bases lay between the germline ends. There are 14 residues in the CDR3. The CDR3 bases are TGTGCCACCAGTAGGCTTAACAGTAATGAAAAACTGTTTTTT. Residues: CATSRLNSNEKLFF. Drawing the rest from reference TRBV15 and TRBJ1-4, the complete variable domain is DAMVIQNPRYQVTQFGKPVTLSCSQTLNHNVMYWYQQKSSQAPKLLFHYYDKDFNNEADTPDNFQSRRPNTSFCFLDIRSPGLGDTAMYLCATSRLNSNEKLFFGSGTQLSVL.

This chain uses TRBV9 with TRBJ1-6; 7 bases match TRBD1. The CDR3 length is 16 residues. J was trimmed by 7 bases and V by 1 base; bases with no gene match: 8. Looked up from germline, CDR1 is SGDLS and CDR2 is YYNGEE. In DNA form, the CDR3 reads TGTGCCAGCAGCGTAAACCACTGGGACAGAAATTCACCCCTCCACTTT. It yields the protein CASSVNHWDRNSPLHF.

V gene TRBV5-4 combines with J gene TRBJ2-3, with 13 nucleotides matching TRBD2. This CDR3 region has 16 residues. Germline V gene lookup returns CDR1 SGHNT and CDR2 YYREEE (reference sequence). V lost 4 bases, J lost 6 bases, and 8 bases stayed unmatched. The CDR3 sequence: CASSPGLAGAGDTQYF. Written as DNA, the CDR3 is TGTGCCAGCAGCCCCGGACTAGCGGGGGCCGGGGATACGCAGTATTTT.

The chain uses TRBV19 and TRBJ1-4; possibly TRBD1 for D (6 bases). The CDR3 covers 15 residues. Germline CDR1 is LNHDA and CDR2 is SQIVND (reference sequence). The ends were cut back, 7 bases at V and 0 bases at J, with 12 bases in the middle. The chain's CDR3 is CASTPTGTTNEKLFF. The CDR3 DNA sequence: TGTGCCAGTACACCAACAGGGACAACTAATGAAAAACTGTTTTTT. The whole variable domain, remainder taken from reference TRBV19 and TRBJ1-4, is DGGITQSPKYLFRKEGQNVTLSCEQNLNHDAMYWYRQDPGQGLRLIYYSQIVNDFQKGDIAEGYSVSREKKESFPLTVTSAQKNPTAFYLCASTPTGTTNEKLFFGSGTQLSVL.